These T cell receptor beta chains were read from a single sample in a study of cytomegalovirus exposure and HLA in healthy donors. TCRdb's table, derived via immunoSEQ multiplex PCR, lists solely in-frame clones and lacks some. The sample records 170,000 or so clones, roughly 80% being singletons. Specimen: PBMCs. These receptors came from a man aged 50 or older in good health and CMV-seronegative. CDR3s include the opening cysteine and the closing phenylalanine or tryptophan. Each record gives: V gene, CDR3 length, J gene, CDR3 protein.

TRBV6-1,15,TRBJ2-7,CASSEARQGAYEQYF
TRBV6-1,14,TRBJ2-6,CASRNRGRANVLTF
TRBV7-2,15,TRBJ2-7,CASSTQGTSLSVQYF
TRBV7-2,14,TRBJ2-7,CASSSRTGSYEQYF
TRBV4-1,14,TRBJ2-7,CASSPRQETYEQYF
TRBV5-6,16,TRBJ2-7,CASSLVPGGGGYEQYF
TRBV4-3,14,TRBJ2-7,CASSQVPSSHEQYF
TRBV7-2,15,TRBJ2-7,CASRYGLAGVHEQYF
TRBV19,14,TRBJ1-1,CASSIRQVGTEAFF
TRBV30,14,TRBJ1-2,CAWRSQEFGVGYTF
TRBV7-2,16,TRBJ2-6,CASSSNAGPGANVLTF
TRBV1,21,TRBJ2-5,CTSSQDPPSLLAGGNRETQYF
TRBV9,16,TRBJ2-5,CASSTRAGGMGETQYF
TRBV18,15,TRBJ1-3,CASSPGQGSGNTIYF
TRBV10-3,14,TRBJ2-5,CAISEGLGQETQYF
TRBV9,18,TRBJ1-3,CASSARQGGLLSGNTIYF
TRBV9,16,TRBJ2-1,CASSVITSGRSVEQFF
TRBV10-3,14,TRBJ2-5,CAISRGLAEETQYF
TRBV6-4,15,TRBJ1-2,CASSQAGGPNYGYTF
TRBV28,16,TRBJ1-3,CASSSGTLFSGNTIYF
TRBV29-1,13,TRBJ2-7,CSVVTGATYEQCF
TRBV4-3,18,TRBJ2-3,CASSQDQKRTDSTDTQYF
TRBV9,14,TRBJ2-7,CASSPAGVGYEQYF
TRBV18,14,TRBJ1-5,CASSPRFSNQPQHF
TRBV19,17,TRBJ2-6,CASKDPSGASGANVLTF
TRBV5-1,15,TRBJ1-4,CASSGQGATNEKLFF
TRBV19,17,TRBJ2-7,CASSIVGTSGLSYEQYF
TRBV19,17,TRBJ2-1,CASSMIGRTSRTDEQFF
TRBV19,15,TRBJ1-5,CASSLGQGTNQPQHF
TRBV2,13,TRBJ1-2,CASSEARRYGYTF
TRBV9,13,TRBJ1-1,CASSAGGGTEAFF
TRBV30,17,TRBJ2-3,CAWLPGLAVERTDTQYF
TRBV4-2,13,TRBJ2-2,CASGDRNTGELFF
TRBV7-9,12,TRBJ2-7,CSSSTGMDEQYF
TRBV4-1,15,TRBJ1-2,CASSQELTPVYGYTF
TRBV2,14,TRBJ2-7,CASKASEGIGEQYF
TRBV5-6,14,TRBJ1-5,CASSLGRGRQPQHF
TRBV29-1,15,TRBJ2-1,CSVVFVAASYNEQFF
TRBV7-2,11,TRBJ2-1,CASSPSNEQFF
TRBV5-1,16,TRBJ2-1,CASSATGMSSYNEQFF
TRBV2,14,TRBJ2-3,CASNPREITDTQYF
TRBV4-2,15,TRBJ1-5,CASSQKDRGHQPQHF
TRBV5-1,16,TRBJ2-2,CASSLAGQMNTGELFF
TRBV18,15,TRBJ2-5,CASSPPGQQGETQYF
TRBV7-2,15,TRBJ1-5,CASSQQGNSNQPQHF
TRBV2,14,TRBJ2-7,CASSKQGNEYEQYF
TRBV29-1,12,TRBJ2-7,CSVDRQGYEQYF
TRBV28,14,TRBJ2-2,CASIRGQNTGELFF
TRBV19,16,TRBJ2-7,CASSGASGRHNYEQYF
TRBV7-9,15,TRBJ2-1,CASRPGLAGSNEQFF
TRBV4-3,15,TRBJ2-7,CASSQATTGSYEQYF
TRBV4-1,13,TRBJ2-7,CASSSGRAYEQYF
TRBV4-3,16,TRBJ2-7,CASSQEWGTLQNEQYF
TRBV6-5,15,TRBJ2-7,CASSSGTMNSYEQYF
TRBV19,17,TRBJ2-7,CASSRFFETFTPGEQYF
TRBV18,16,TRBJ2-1,CASSRPTSGGVDEQFF
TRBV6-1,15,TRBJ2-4,CATLEGLLAKNIQYF